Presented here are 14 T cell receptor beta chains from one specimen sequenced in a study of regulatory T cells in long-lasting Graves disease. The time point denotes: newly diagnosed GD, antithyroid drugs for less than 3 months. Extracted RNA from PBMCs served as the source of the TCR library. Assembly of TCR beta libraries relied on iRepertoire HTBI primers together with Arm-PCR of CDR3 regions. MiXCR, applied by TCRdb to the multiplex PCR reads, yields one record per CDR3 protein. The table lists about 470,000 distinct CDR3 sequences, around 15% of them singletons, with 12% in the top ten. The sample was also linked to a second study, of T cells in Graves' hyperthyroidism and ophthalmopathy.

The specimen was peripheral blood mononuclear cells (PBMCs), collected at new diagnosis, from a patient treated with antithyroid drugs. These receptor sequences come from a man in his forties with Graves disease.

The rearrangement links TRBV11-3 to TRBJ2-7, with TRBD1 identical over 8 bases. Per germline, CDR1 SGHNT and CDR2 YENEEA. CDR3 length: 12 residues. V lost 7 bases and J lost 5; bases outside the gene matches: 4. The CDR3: CASKTGAHEQYF. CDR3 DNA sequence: TGTGCCAGCAAGACAGGGGCCCACGAGCAGTACTTC.

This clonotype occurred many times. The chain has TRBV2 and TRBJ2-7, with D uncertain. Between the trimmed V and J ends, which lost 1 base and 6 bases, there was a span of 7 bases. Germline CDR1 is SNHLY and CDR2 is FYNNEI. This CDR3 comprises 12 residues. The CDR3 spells CASSEGFGEQYF. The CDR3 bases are TGTGCCAGCAGTGAAGGCTTCGGCGAGCAGTACTTC.

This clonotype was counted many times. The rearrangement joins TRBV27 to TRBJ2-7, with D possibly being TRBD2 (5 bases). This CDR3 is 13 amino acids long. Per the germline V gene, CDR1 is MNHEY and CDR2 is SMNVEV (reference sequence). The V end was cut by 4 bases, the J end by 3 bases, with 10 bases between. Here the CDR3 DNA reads TGTGCCAGCAGTTCCGGGATCTACTACGAGCAGTACTTC. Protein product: CASSSGIYYEQYF.

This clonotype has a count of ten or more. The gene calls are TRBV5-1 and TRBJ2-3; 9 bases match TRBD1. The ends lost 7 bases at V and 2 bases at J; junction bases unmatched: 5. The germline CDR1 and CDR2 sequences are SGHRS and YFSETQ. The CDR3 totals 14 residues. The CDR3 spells CASRDRVTTDTQYF. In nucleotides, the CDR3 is TGCGCCAGCCGGGACAGGGTAACCACAGATACGCAGTATTTT.

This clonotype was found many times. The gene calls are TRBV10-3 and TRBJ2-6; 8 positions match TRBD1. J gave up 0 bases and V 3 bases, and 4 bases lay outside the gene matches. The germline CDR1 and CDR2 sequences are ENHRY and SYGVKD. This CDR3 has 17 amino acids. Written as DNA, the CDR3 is TGTGCCATCAGTGACCCGGACAGGGCCTCTGGGGCCAACGTCCTGACTTTC. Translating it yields CAISDPDRASGANVLTF.

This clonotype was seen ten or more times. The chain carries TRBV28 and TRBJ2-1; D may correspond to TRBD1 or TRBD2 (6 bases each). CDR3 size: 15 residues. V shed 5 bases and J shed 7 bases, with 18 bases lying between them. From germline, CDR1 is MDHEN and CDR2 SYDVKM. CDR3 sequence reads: CASSQTGWRGNEQFF. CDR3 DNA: TGTGCCAGCAGTCAAACAGGGTGGAGGGGGAATGAGCAGTTCTTC.

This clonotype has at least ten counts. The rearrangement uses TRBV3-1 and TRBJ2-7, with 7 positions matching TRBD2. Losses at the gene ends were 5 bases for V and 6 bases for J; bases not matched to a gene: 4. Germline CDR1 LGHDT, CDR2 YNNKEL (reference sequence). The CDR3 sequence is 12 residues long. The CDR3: CASSDWEGEQYF. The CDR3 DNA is TGTGCCAGCAGCGACTGGGAGGGCGAGCAGTACTTC.

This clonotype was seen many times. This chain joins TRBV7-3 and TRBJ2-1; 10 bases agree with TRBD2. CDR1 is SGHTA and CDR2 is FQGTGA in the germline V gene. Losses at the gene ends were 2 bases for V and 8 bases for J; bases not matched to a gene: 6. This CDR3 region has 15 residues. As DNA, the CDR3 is TGTGCCAGCAGCTTAGGTAGCGGGAGGTCGGATGAGCAGTTCTTC. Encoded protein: CASSLGSGRSDEQFF. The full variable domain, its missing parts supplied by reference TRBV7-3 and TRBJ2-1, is GAGVSQTPSNKVTEKGKYVELRCDPISGHTALYWYRQSLGQGPEFLIYFQGTGAADDSGLPNDRFFAVRPEGSVSTLKIQRTERGDSAVYLCASSLGSGRSDEQFFGPGTRLTVL.

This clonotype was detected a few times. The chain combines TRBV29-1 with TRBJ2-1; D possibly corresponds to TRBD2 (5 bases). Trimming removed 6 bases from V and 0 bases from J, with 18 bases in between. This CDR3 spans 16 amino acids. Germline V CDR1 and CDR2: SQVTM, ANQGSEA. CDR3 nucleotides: TGCAGCGTAGGACGGGAACGGGTAAGCTCCTACAATGAGCAGTTCTTC. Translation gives CSVGRERVSSYNEQFF.

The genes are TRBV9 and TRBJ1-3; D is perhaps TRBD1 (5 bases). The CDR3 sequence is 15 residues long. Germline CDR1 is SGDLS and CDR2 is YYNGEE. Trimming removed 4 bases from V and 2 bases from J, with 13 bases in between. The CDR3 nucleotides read TGTGCCAGCAGCATTCACCCGGGGGCTGGAAACACCATATATTTT. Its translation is CASSIHPGAGNTIYF. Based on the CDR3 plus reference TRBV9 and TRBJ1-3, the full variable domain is DSGVTQTPKHLITATGQRVTLRCSPRSGDLSVYWYQQSLDQGLQFLIQYYNGEERAKGNILERFSAQQFPDLHSELNLSSLELGDSALYFCASSIHPGAGNTIYFGEGSWLTVV.

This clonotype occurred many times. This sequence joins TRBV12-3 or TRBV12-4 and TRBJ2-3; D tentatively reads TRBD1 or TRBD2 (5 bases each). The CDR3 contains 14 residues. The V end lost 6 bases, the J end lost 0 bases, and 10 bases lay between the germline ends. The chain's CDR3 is CASSSRDSTDTQYF. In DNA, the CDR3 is TGTGCCAGCAGCAGCAGGGACAGCACAGATACGCAGTATTTT.

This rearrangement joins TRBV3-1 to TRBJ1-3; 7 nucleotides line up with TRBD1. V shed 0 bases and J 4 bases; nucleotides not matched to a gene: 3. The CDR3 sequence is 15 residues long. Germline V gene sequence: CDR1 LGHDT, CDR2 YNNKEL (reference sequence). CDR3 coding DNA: TGTGCCAGCAGCCAAGACCCAGGGGGAGGAAACACCATATATTTT. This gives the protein CASSQDPGGGNTIYF.

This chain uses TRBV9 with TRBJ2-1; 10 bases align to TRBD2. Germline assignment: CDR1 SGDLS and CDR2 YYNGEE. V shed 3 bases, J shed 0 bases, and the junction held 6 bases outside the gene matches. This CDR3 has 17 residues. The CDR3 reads CASSASAGGLSYNEQFF. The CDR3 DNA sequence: TGTGCCAGCAGCGCTTCAGCGGGAGGGCTCTCCTACAATGAGCAGTTCTTC.

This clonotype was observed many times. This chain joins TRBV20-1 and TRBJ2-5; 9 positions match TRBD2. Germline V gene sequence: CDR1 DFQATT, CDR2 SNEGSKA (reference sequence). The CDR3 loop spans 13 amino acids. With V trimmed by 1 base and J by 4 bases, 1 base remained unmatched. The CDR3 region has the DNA TGCAGTGCTAGAGGTAGCGGGAGAGAGACCCAGTACTTC. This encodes CSARGSGRETQYF.